Sequencing of this T cell receptor beta chain was carried out in a study of human T cells and chemical hapten exposure. As for the study in general: Patients' scalps got diphenylcyclopropenone weekly throughout the approximately 25-week study. Minor volume differences among pooled libraries chiefly drove per-sample TCR yield variation. General observations from the study: Expanded TCRs created a significantly greater count of big CDR3 similarity clusters than controls did.

Many counts were recorded for this clonotype. No antigen is known for it. The V gene lost 6 bases and the J gene lost 1 base, with 6 bases spanning the gap. CDR1 is LGHNA and CDR2 is YSLEER in the germline V gene. This CDR3 is built from 12 residues. The time point is: patch test 2, 6 weeks after DPC sensitization. This sample's treatment: therapeutic diphenylcyclopropenone sensitization with weekly scalp DPC. TCRdb re-called the RACE reads through MiXCR, storing one row per CDR3 protein. The sample has about 80,000 distinct CDR3 sequences, approximately 10% seen once; the top ten hold roughly 1.4%. The sample consisted of whole blood, taken in connection with sensitization to the hapten diphenylcyclopropenone (DPC). This receptor was identified in a young man with alopecia areata. Some clones in this sample may be carry-over from other donors' samples. This chain joins TRBV4-3 and TRBJ1-2, with D unresolved. This CDR3 is CASRINNYGYTF. The CDR3 DNA is TGCGCCAGCAGGATTAATAACTATGGCTACACCTTC.